Listed below are T cell receptor beta chains from one sample, sequenced in a study of T cell repertoires in cytomegalovirus infection. One entry per CDR3 protein results from TCRdb running MiXCR on the reads. The sample yields about 360,000 distinct CDR3 sequences, around 18% seen once. The sample consisted of PBMCs. These receptors originate from a human donor in good health (CMV status not recorded). Some clones in this sample may be carry-over from other donors' samples. CDR3s include the opening cysteine and the closing phenylalanine or tryptophan. The D gene is left open where the match is weak. Only part of the rows carry a size: once, few, many, or a class if the clone is expanded.

j_call: TRBJ2-3
clone_size: few
d_call: TRBD1
v_call: TRBV28
cdr3_nt: TGTGCCAGCAGTCTCGGACAGGTGTATTATACGCAGTATTTT
cdr3_aa: CASSLGQVYYTQYF

j_call: TRBJ2-7
clone_size: many
d_call: -
v_call: TRBV7-2
cdr3_nt: TGTGCCAGCAGCTTAGAAAGCGGGCCGGGTGAGCAGTACTTC
cdr3_aa: CASSLESGPGEQYF

j_call: TRBJ1-4
clone_size: -
d_call: -
v_call: TRBV19
cdr3_nt: TGTGCCAGTAGTATCGACACAGACACCGCAACTAATGAAAAACTGTTTTTT
cdr3_aa: CASSIDTDTATNEKLFF

j_call: TRBJ1-6
clone_size: -
d_call: TRBD1
v_call: TRBV7-9
cdr3_nt: TGTGCCAGCAGCCACTCAGGGGGGCAGGTATTGTCACCCCTCCACTTT
cdr3_aa: CASSHSGGQVLSPLHF

j_call: TRBJ2-3
clone_size: few
d_call: TRBD2
v_call: TRBV7-9
cdr3_nt: TGTGCCAGTAGCGGGGCCACAGATACGCAGTATTTT
cdr3_aa: CASSGATDTQYF

j_call: TRBJ2-5
clone_size: once
d_call: TRBD2
v_call: TRBV24-1
cdr3_nt: TGTGCCACCAGTGATTCCAAGCGGGAGGGCCAAGAGACCCAGTACTTC
cdr3_aa: CATSDSKREGQETQYF

j_call: TRBJ2-5
clone_size: many
d_call: -
v_call: TRBV12-3/TRBV12-4
cdr3_nt: TGTGCCAGCAGTTTCCAGGGGACCCAAGAGACCCAGTACTTC
cdr3_aa: CASSFQGTQETQYF

j_call: TRBJ1-1
clone_size: -
d_call: -
v_call: TRBV6-2/TRBV6-3
cdr3_nt: TGTGCCAGCACTTCCTTCGACAGAGTTGAAGCTTTCTTT
cdr3_aa: CASTSFDRVEAFF

j_call: TRBJ1-2
clone_size: -
d_call: -
v_call: TRBV28
cdr3_nt: TGTGCCAGCAGTTTAGCAGACACTCCGGCGAGCTACACCTTC
cdr3_aa: CASSLADTPASYTF

j_call: TRBJ2-1
clone_size: -
d_call: -
v_call: TRBV5-4
cdr3_nt: TGTGCCAGCAGCTTGGGTGGACTCACCTACTACAATGAGCAGTTCTTC
cdr3_aa: CASSLGGLTYYNEQFF

j_call: TRBJ1-3
clone_size: many
d_call: -
v_call: TRBV7-6
cdr3_nt: TGTGCCAGCAGCGTTGACAGGAATGGAAACACCATATATTTT
cdr3_aa: CASSVDRNGNTIYF

j_call: TRBJ1-2
clone_size: few
d_call: TRBD1
v_call: TRBV6-6
cdr3_nt: TGTGCCAGCAGTTACTGGGGACAGGTCGACTATGGCTACACCTTC
cdr3_aa: CASSYWGQVDYGYTF

j_call: TRBJ1-2
clone_size: many
d_call: -
v_call: TRBV12-3/TRBV12-4
cdr3_nt: TGTGCCAGCAGTTTACAGGGGCCGGATGGCTACACCTTC
cdr3_aa: CASSLQGPDGYTF

j_call: TRBJ1-6
clone_size: few
d_call: -
v_call: TRBV6-1
cdr3_nt: TGTGCCAGCAGTCGATTCTCCTATAATTCACCCCTCCACTTT
cdr3_aa: CASSRFSYNSPLHF

j_call: TRBJ2-3
clone_size: many
d_call: -
v_call: TRBV7-2
cdr3_nt: TGTGCCAGCAGCTTAGGGGGCTACACAGATACGCAGTATTTT
cdr3_aa: CASSLGGYTDTQYF

j_call: TRBJ2-5
clone_size: -
d_call: -
v_call: TRBV7-8
cdr3_nt: TGTGCCAGCAGCTTAGGGCGGGACCAAGAGACCCAGTACTTC
cdr3_aa: CASSLGRDQETQYF

j_call: TRBJ1-3
clone_size: few
d_call: -
v_call: TRBV18
cdr3_nt: TGTGCCAGCTCACCGGACAGTTCCTCGAACACCATATATTTT
cdr3_aa: CASSPDSSSNTIYF

j_call: TRBJ2-1
clone_size: -
d_call: -
v_call: TRBV19
cdr3_nt: TGTGCCAGTAGTTTTACAGGGGGGGGGTTCTACAATGAGCAGTTCTTC
cdr3_aa: CASSFTGGGFYNEQFF

j_call: TRBJ2-1
clone_size: many
d_call: -
v_call: TRBV7-2
cdr3_nt: TGTGCCAGCAGTTCCACTACCCAACTAGGGATGCAGTTCTTC
cdr3_aa: CASSSTTQLGMQFF

j_call: TRBJ2-1
clone_size: many
d_call: TRBD2
v_call: TRBV7-2
cdr3_nt: TGTGCCAGCAGCGTCTTAGCGGGAGCACTCGGGGAGCAGTTCTTC
cdr3_aa: CASSVLAGALGEQFF

j_call: TRBJ1-1
clone_size: -
d_call: -
v_call: TRBV11-2
cdr3_nt: TGTGCCAGCAGTTATGATTGGAACACTGAAGCTTTCTTT
cdr3_aa: CASSYDWNTEAFF

j_call: TRBJ2-1
clone_size: many
d_call: TRBD2
v_call: TRBV7-9
cdr3_nt: TGTGCCAGCAGCCCAGATCGGGGTAGCGGGAGGAGAAATGAGCAGTTCTTC
cdr3_aa: CASSPDRGSGRRNEQFF

j_call: TRBJ2-7
clone_size: -
d_call: TRBD1
v_call: TRBV24-1
cdr3_nt: TGTGCCACCAGTGACAGACAGGGCGAGCAGTACTTC
cdr3_aa: CATSDRQGEQYF

j_call: TRBJ1-5
clone_size: -
d_call: -
v_call: TRBV25-1
cdr3_nt: TGTGCCAGCAGTGGAATGGGGGTAGACCAGCCCCAGCATTTT
cdr3_aa: CASSGMGVDQPQHF

j_call: TRBJ2-4
clone_size: few
d_call: -
v_call: TRBV5-6
cdr3_nt: TGTGCCAGCAGCTTGGTTCTGGGGAACATTCAGTACTTC
cdr3_aa: CASSLVLGNIQYF

j_call: TRBJ2-2
clone_size: few
d_call: -
v_call: TRBV2
cdr3_nt: TGTGCCACTCGGACAGCGAACACCGGGGAGCTGTTTTTT
cdr3_aa: CATRTANTGELFF

j_call: TRBJ2-1
clone_size: many
d_call: TRBD2
v_call: TRBV14
cdr3_nt: TGTGCCAGCAGCCCTCCTACTAGCGGGATTCCCTACAATGAGCAGTTCTTC
cdr3_aa: CASSPPTSGIPYNEQFF

j_call: TRBJ2-7
clone_size: few
d_call: -
v_call: TRBV2
cdr3_nt: TGTGCCAGCAGTCGCACCGGGACAATTCCTTACGAGCAGTACTTC
cdr3_aa: CASSRTGTIPYEQYF

j_call: TRBJ1-1
clone_size: many
d_call: -
v_call: TRBV12-3/TRBV12-4
cdr3_nt: TGTGCCAGCAGCCCCAATAATAAGAAGGACACTGAAGCTTTCTTT
cdr3_aa: CASSPNNKKDTEAFF

j_call: TRBJ2-5
clone_size: many
d_call: TRBD2
v_call: TRBV7-2
cdr3_nt: TGTGCCAGCAGCTCTAGCGGGGAAGAGACCCAGTACTTC
cdr3_aa: CASSSSGEETQYF

j_call: TRBJ1-6
clone_size: many
d_call: -
v_call: TRBV27
cdr3_nt: TGTGCCAGCAAGAGCGGGGTAAAGTCACCCCTCCACTTT
cdr3_aa: CASKSGVKSPLHF

j_call: TRBJ2-5
clone_size: many
d_call: TRBD2
v_call: TRBV6-2/TRBV6-3
cdr3_nt: TGTGCCAGCAGCCGGACTAGCGGGGGTGCGACCCAGTACTTC
cdr3_aa: CASSRTSGGATQYF

j_call: TRBJ2-3
clone_size: many
d_call: -
v_call: TRBV7-2
cdr3_nt: TGTGCCAGCAGTCTTCCCTTAACCGAGGGCACAGATACGCAGTATTTT
cdr3_aa: CASSLPLTEGTDTQYF

j_call: TRBJ1-6
clone_size: many
d_call: -
v_call: TRBV6-1
cdr3_nt: TGTGCCAGCAGTTCATTCCGGGACCTCTATAATTCACCCCTCCACTTT
cdr3_aa: CASSSFRDLYNSPLHF

j_call: TRBJ2-3
clone_size: few
d_call: -
v_call: TRBV27
cdr3_nt: TGTGCCAGCATCCAAGACGGCACAGATACGCAGTATTTT
cdr3_aa: CASIQDGTDTQYF

j_call: TRBJ2-5
clone_size: -
d_call: -
v_call: TRBV28
cdr3_nt: TGTGCCAGCAGTTTAGGTAGCGGTCGCCAAGAGACCCAGTACTTC
cdr3_aa: CASSLGSGRQETQYF

j_call: TRBJ2-7
clone_size: once
d_call: -
v_call: TRBV13
cdr3_nt: TGTGCCAGCAGCCCGCCTAGGCTTTCCTACGAGCAGTACTTC
cdr3_aa: CASSPPRLSYEQYF

j_call: TRBJ2-3
clone_size: few
d_call: -
v_call: TRBV5-4
cdr3_nt: TGTGCCAGCAGCTTTTCGGGGGGCTTGAATACGCAGTATTTT
cdr3_aa: CASSFSGGLNTQYF

j_call: TRBJ1-1
clone_size: many
d_call: -
v_call: TRBV19
cdr3_nt: TGTGCCAGTAGAGGGGGGAGATCTGAGAAGGCTTTCTTT
cdr3_aa: CASRGGRSEKAFF

j_call: TRBJ2-5
clone_size: -
d_call: TRBD2
v_call: TRBV28
cdr3_nt: TGTGCCAGCAGTCCCCGGAGTAGCGGGGGGCAGGAGACCCAGTACTTC
cdr3_aa: CASSPRSSGGQETQYF

j_call: TRBJ2-1
clone_size: few
d_call: -
v_call: TRBV23-1
cdr3_nt: TGCGCCAGCAGTCAATCGGACAGATGGAATGAGCAGTTCTTC
cdr3_aa: CASSQSDRWNEQFF

j_call: TRBJ1-2
clone_size: -
d_call: -
v_call: TRBV7-8
cdr3_nt: TGTGCCAGCAGCCCCCGGCGGGGGAATAACTATGGCTACACCTTC
cdr3_aa: CASSPRRGNNYGYTF

j_call: TRBJ2-3
clone_size: many
d_call: -
v_call: TRBV10-3
cdr3_nt: TGTGCCATCAGTGAGGCGGGACGGGCAGATACGCAGTATTTT
cdr3_aa: CAISEAGRADTQYF

j_call: TRBJ1-5
clone_size: few
d_call: -
v_call: TRBV19
cdr3_nt: TGTGCCAGTACCTTTCGTCCACAGTCTGATCAGCCCCAGCATTTT
cdr3_aa: CASTFRPQSDQPQHF

j_call: TRBJ1-4
clone_size: -
d_call: -
v_call: TRBV20-1
cdr3_nt: TGCAGTGCTAATGAACAGGGTTCTGAAAAACTGTTTTTT
cdr3_aa: CSANEQGSEKLFF

j_call: TRBJ1-5
clone_size: few
d_call: -
v_call: TRBV28
cdr3_nt: TGTGCCAGCAGAACGGATGACCATCAGCCCCAGCATTTT
cdr3_aa: CASRTDDHQPQHF

j_call: TRBJ1-5
clone_size: -
d_call: -
v_call: TRBV19
cdr3_nt: TGTGCCAGTAGCCCCGGGACAATTAGCAATCAGCCCCAGCATTTT
cdr3_aa: CASSPGTISNQPQHF

j_call: TRBJ1-6
clone_size: many
d_call: -
v_call: TRBV7-6
cdr3_nt: TGTGCCAGCAGTTCCGAATTGGGGTCACCCCTCCACTTT
cdr3_aa: CASSSELGSPLHF